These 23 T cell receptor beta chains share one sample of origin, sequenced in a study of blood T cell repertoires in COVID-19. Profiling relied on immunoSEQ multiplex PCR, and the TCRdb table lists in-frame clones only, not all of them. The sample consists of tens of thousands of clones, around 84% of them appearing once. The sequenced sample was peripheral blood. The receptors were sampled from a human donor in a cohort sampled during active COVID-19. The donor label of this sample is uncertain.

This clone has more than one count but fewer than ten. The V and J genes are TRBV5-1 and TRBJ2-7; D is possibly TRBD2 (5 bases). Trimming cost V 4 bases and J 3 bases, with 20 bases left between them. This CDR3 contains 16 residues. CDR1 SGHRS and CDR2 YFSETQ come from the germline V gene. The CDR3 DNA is TGCGCCAGCAGCACCACACCTATAGCGAGTAGCTACGAGCAGTACTTC. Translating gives CASSTTPIASSYEQYF.

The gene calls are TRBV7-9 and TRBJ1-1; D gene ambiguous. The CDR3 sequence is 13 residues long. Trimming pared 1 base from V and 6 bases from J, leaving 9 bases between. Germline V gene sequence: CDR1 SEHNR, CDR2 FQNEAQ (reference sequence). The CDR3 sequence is CASSLGYGAEAFF. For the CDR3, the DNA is TGTGCCAGCAGCTTAGGGTACGGGGCTGAAGCTTTCTTT.

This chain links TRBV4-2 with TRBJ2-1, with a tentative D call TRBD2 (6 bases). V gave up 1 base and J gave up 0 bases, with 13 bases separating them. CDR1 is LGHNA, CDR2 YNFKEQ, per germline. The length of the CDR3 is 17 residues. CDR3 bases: TGTGCCAGCAGCCAAGCGGGACTCTTCAGCTCCTACAATGAGCAGTTCTTC. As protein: CASSQAGLFSSYNEQFF.

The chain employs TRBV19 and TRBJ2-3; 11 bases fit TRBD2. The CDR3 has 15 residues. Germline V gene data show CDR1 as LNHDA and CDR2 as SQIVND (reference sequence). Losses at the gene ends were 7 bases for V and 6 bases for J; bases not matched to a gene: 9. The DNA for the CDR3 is TGTGCCAGTACAAGGACTAGCGGGCCCACCGATACGCAGTATTTT. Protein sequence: CASTRTSGPTDTQYF.

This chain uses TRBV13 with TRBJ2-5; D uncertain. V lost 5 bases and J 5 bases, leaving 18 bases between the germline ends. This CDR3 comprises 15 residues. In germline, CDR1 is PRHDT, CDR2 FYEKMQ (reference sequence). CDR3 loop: CASSPGLWARETQYF. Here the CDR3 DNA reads TGTGCCAGCAGCCCAGGCCTATGGGCTCGGGAGACCCAGTACTTC.

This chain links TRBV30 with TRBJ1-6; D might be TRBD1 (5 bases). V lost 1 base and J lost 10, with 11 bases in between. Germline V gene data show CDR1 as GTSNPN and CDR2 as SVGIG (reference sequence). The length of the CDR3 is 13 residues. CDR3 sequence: CAWSEGLWSPLHF. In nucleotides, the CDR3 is TGTGCCTGGAGTGAGGGACTTTGGTCACCCCTCCACTTT.

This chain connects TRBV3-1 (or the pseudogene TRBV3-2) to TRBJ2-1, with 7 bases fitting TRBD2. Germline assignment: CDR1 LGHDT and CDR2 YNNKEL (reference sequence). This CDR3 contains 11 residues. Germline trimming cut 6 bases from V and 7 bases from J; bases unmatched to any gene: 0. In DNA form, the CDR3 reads TGTGCCAGCAGGGGGGGGAATGAGCAGTTCTTC. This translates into CASRGGNEQFF.

The CDR3 DNA reads TGTGCCAGCAGCTCTACGGGAGTCGCAGATACGCAGTATTTT. Translating it yields CASSSTGVADTQYF. The V and J genes are TRBV7-9 and TRBJ2-3; tentative D call: TRBD2 (6 bases). This CDR3 spans 14 amino acids. CDR1 is SEHNR, CDR2 FQNEAQ, per germline (reference sequence). V lost 4 bases to trimming and J lost 4 bases, with 12 bases between them.

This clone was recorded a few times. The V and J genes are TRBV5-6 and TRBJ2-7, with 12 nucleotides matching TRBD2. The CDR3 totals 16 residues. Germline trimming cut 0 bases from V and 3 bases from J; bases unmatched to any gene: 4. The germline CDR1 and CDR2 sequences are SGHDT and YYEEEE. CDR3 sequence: CASSLEGLAGIYEQYF. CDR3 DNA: TGTGCCAGCAGCTTGGAAGGACTAGCGGGAATCTACGAGCAGTACTTC. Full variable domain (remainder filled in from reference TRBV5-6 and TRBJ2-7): DAGVTQSPTHLIKTRGQQVTLRCSPKSGHDTVSWYQQALGQGPQFIFQYYEEEERQRGNFPDRFSGHQFPNYSSELNVNALLLGDSALYLCASSLEGLAGIYEQYFGPGTRLTVT.

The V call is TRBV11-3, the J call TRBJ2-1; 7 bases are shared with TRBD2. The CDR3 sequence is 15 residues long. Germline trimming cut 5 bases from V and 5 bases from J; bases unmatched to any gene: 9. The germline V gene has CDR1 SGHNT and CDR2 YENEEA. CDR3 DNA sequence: TGTGCCAGCAGCCAACGGGAAGCGGGGAACAATGAGCAGTTCTTC. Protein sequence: CASSQREAGNNEQFF.

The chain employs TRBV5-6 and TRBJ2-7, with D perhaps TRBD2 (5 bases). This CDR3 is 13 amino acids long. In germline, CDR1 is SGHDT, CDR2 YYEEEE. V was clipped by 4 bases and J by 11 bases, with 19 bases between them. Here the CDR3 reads CASSPWAQVREYF. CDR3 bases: TGTGCCAGCAGCCCCTGGGCCCAGGTGAGGGAGTACTTC.

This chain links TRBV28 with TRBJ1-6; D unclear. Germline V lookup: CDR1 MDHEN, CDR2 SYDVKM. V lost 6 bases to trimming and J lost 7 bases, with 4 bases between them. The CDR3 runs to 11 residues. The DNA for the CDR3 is TGTGCCAGCAGCCTCAATTCACCCCTCCACTTT. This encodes CASSLNSPLHF.

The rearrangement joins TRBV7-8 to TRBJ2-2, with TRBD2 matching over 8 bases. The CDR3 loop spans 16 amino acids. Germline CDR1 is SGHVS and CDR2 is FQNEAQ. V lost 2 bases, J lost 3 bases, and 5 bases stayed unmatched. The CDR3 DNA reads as TGTGCCAGCAGCTTAAACCCAGCGGGAGACACCGGGGAGCTGTTTTTT. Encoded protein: CASSLNPAGDTGELFF.

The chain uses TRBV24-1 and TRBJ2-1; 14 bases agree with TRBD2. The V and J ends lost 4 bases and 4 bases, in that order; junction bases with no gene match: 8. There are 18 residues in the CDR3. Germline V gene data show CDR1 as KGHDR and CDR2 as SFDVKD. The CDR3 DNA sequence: TGTGCCACCAGTGAACGCCCCGGGACTAGCGGGAGTTACAATGAGCAGTTCTTC. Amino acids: CATSERPGTSGSYNEQFF.

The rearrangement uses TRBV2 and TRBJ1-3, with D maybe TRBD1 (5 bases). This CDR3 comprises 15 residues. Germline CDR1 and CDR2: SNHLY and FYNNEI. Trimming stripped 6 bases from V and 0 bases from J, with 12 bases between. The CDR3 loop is CASRETVSSGNTIYF. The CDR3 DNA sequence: TGTGCCAGCAGGGAGACAGTCAGCTCTGGAAACACCATATATTTT. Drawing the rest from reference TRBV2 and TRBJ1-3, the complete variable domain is EPEVTQTPSHQVTQMGQEVILRCVPISNHLYFYWYRQILGQKVEFLVSFYNNEISEKSEIFDDQFSVERPDGSNFTLKIRSTKLEDSAMYFCASRETVSSGNTIYFGEGSWLTVV.

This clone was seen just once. This chain's CDR3 is CASSAGLFTGELFF. CDR3 bases: TGTGCCAGCAGCGCGGGATTGTTCACCGGGGAGCTGTTTTTT. The chain links TRBV5-4 to TRBJ2-2; tentatively, D is TRBD2 (6 bases). Germline CDR1 and CDR2: SGHNT and YYREEE (reference sequence). The CDR3 spans 14 residues. Trimming cost V 4 bases and J 4 bases, with 11 bases left between them.

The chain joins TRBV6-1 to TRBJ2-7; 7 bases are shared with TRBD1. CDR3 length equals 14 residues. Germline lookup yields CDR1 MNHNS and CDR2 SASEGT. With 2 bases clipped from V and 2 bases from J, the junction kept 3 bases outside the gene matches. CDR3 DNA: TGTGCCAGCAGTGAATGGGGGACAGCCTACGAGCAGTACTTC. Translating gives CASSEWGTAYEQYF.

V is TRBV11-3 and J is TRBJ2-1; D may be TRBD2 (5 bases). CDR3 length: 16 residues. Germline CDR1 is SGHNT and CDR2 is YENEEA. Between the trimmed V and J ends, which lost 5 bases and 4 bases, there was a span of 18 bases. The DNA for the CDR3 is TGTGCCAGCAGCGGGGAGAGCGGAGCCTCTTACAATGAGCAGTTCTTC. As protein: CASSGESGASYNEQFF.

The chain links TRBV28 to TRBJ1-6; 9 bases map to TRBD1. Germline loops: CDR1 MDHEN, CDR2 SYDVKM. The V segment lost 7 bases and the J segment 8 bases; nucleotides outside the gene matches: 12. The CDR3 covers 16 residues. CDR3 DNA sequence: TGTGCCAGCACCCCGGGGGTGGGACAGGGTCATTCACCCCTCCACTTT. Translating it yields CASTPGVGQGHSPLHF. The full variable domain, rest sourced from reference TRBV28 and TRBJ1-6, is DVKVTQSSRYLVKRTGEKVFLECVQDMDHENMFWYRQDPGLGLRLIYFSYDVKMKEKGDIPEGYSVSREKKERFSLILESASTNQTSMYLCASTPGVGQGHSPLHFGNGTRLTVT.

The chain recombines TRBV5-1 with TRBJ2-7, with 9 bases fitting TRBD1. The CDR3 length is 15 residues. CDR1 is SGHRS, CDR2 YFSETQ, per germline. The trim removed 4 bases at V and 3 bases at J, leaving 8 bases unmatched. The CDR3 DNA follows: TGCGCCAGCAGCCTCGGGGGACAGGGCCACTACGAGCAGTACTTC. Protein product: CASSLGGQGHYEQYF. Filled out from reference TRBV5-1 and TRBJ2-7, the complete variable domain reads KAGVTQTPRYLIKTRGQQVTLSCSPISGHRSVSWYQQTPGQGLQFLFEYFSETQRNKGNFPGRFSGRQFSNSRSEMNVSTLELGDSALYLCASSLGGQGHYEQYFGPGTRLTVT.

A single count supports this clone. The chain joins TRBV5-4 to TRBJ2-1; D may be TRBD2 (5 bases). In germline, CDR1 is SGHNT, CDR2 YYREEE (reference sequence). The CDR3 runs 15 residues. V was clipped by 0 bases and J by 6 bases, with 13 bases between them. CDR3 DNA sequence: TGTGCCAGCAGCTTGGCGGCTCCCCGGGGCAATGAGCAGTTCTTC. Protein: CASSLAAPRGNEQFF. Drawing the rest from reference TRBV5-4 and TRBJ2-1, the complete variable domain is ETGVTQSPTHLIKTRGQQVTLRCSSQSGHNTVSWYQQALGQGPQFIFQYYREEENGRGNFPPRFSGLQFPNYSSELNVNALELDDSALYLCASSLAAPRGNEQFFGPGTRLTVL.

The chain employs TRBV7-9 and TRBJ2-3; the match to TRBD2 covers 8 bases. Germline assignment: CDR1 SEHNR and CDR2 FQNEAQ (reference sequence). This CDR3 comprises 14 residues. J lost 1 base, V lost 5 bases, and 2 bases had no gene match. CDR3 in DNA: TGTGCCAGCAGCCATAGCGGGGGCACAGATACGCAGTATTTT. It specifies CASSHSGGTDTQYF.

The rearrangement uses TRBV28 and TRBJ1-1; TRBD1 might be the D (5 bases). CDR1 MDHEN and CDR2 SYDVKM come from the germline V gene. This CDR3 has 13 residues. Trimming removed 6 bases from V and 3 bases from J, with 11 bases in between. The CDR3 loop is CASREGFYTEAFF. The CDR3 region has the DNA TGTGCCAGCAGGGAGGGGTTCTACACTGAAGCTTTCTTT. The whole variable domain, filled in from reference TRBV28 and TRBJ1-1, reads DVKVTQSSRYLVKRTGEKVFLECVQDMDHENMFWYRQDPGLGLRLIYFSYDVKMKEKGDIPEGYSVSREKKERFSLILESASTNQTSMYLCASREGFYTEAFFGQGTRLTVV.